These T cell receptor beta chains were read from a single sample in a study of blood T cell repertoires in COVID-19. Measured with immunoSEQ multiplex PCR; TCRdb has only the in-frame clones, and not every one. The sample lists about 130,000 clones; approximately 84% were seen once. Sequencing used peripheral blood. These receptors originate from a human donor in a cohort sampled during active COVID-19. Each CDR3 is given without its conserved first and last residue.

CDR3	J	V
ASSEFGSGRQETQY	TRBJ2-5	TRBV25-1
ASSPGREQY	TRBJ2-7	TRBV3-1/TRBV3-2
APGENYGYT	TRBJ1-2	TRBV2
ASSDNGSGGFGTDTQY	TRBJ2-3	TRBV6-1
ASSPLRGKSGANVLT	TRBJ2-6	TRBV28
ASSPYFGRVATNEKLF	TRBJ1-4	TRBV11-2
ASSQHRNTEAF	TRBJ1-1	TRBV7-8
ASSTGLAGVEQF	TRBJ2-1	TRBV5-4
AWSTPGTGGGQPQH	TRBJ1-5	TRBV30
ASSQQGIHEQY	TRBJ2-7	TRBV3-1/TRBV3-2
ASSEFLGGYGYT	TRBJ1-2	TRBV25-1
ASSPSTGFPEAF	TRBJ1-1	TRBV18
AAKGQNTEAF	TRBJ1-1	TRBV2
ASSIVGTGESPLH	TRBJ1-6	TRBV19
ASSQDSTSGGYTDTQY	TRBJ2-3	TRBV4-1
ASSPWRGAGEQY	TRBJ2-7	TRBV7-2
ASSEAPTGTEAF	TRBJ1-1	TRBV2
ASLAGGRETQY	TRBJ2-5	TRBV28
ASSHKPGQVFNQPQH	TRBJ1-5	TRBV6-6
AISEGGPNSPLH	TRBJ1-6	TRBV10-3
ASRLAGMSSYEQY	TRBJ2-7	TRBV27
ASSDSGEGMNTEAF	TRBJ1-1	TRBV11-3
ASSSRRPNTEAF	TRBJ1-1	TRBV6-5
ASRGQHYEQY	TRBJ2-7	TRBV5-1
ASSILLGMDGGARNEQF	TRBJ2-1	TRBV19
ASSALGGYGTEAF	TRBJ1-1	TRBV5-4
ASSLAQGIAGNTIY	TRBJ1-3	TRBV5-1
ASSLAQAYEQY	TRBJ2-7	TRBV27
ASSPGTGNEQF	TRBJ2-1	TRBV6-5
ASSLRGLQNTGELF	TRBJ2-2	TRBV3-1/TRBV3-2
AWGRGGIANYGYT	TRBJ1-2	TRBV30
ASSQGTGTGWDGYT	TRBJ1-2	TRBV4-1
ASSRSQAGSTDTQY	TRBJ2-3	TRBV7-3
ASSSPGGGVYNEQF	TRBJ2-1	TRBV11-3
ASNTWQGPYQPQH	TRBJ1-5	TRBV19
ASSLLEGNTEAF	TRBJ1-1	TRBV11-1
ASSQGREWQETQY	TRBJ2-5	TRBV7-7
ASSGPGGEETQY	TRBJ2-5	TRBV2
ASSLDLQDEKLF	TRBJ1-4	TRBV5-6
ASRGQGHYGYT	TRBJ1-2	TRBV19